A selection of T cell receptor beta chains follows, all from one sample in a study of shared clonotypes between healthy human individuals. Sequencing was performed with immunoSEQ multiplex PCR; in TCRdb, only in-frame clones are kept and a portion is missing. The top ten clones hold more than 0.95% of a sample with about 2 million clones, 85% to 95% of them seen once. The source material was naive CD8+ T cells sorted from blood. The source of these receptors is a man between 18 and 35 years old in good health. Each CDR3 is given with its conserved first and last residue. Fields, in order: CDR3 protein, CDR3 DNA, clone size, D gene, V gene, J gene. D genes are given only for firm matches. The listing skips clone size in some rows; elsewhere it reads once, few, many or a size class.

cdr3_aa: CASSIFTASTGELFF
cdr3_nt: TGTGCCAGTAGTATTTTTACGGCGAGCACCGGGGAGCTGTTTTTT
clone_size: once
d_call: -
v_call: TRBV19
j_call: TRBJ2-2

cdr3_aa: CASSNSSGRTDTQYF
cdr3_nt: TGTGCCAGCAGCAATTCTAGCGGGAGGACAGATACGCAGTATTTT
clone_size: -
d_call: TRBD2
v_call: TRBV5-6
j_call: TRBJ2-3

cdr3_aa: CASSEAGLAGAYNEQFF
cdr3_nt: TGTGCCAGCAGTGAAGCGGGACTAGCGGGTGCCTACAATGAGCAGTTCTTC
clone_size: -
d_call: TRBD2
v_call: TRBV6-1
j_call: TRBJ2-1

cdr3_aa: CASSLDHSAAYNEQFF
cdr3_nt: TGTGCCAGCAGCTTAGATCACAGCGCGGCCTACAATGAGCAGTTCTTC
clone_size: once
d_call: -
v_call: TRBV11-2
j_call: TRBJ2-1

cdr3_aa: CASSKVPGHEQYF
cdr3_nt: TGTGCCAGCAGCAAAGTTCCGGGCCACGAGCAGTACTTC
clone_size: -
d_call: -
v_call: TRBV21-1
j_call: TRBJ2-7

cdr3_aa: CASSGDRDETYEQYF
cdr3_nt: TGTGCCAGCAGCGGGGACAGAGACGAAACCTACGAGCAGTACTTC
clone_size: -
d_call: TRBD1
v_call: TRBV5-4
j_call: TRBJ2-7

cdr3_aa: CASSARQGVAKNIQYF
cdr3_nt: TGTGCCAGCAGCGCCAGACAGGGAGTAGCCAAAAACATTCAGTACTTC
clone_size: -
d_call: TRBD1
v_call: TRBV28
j_call: TRBJ2-4

cdr3_aa: CASLTTGTRGYTF
cdr3_nt: TGTGCCAGCCTCACCACTGGGACCCGGGGCTACACCTTC
clone_size: -
d_call: -
v_call: TRBV6-6
j_call: TRBJ1-2

cdr3_aa: CASSLGPPQRELNSPLHF
cdr3_nt: TGTGCCAGCAGCTTAGGTCCCCCCCAGAGGGAACTTAATTCACCCCTCCACTTT
clone_size: once
d_call: -
v_call: TRBV7-6
j_call: TRBJ1-6

cdr3_aa: CASSPGGGEQLYSGYTF
cdr3_nt: TGTGCCAGCTCACCCGGGGGAGGCGAACAACTTTACTCTGGCTACACCTTC
clone_size: once
d_call: -
v_call: TRBV18
j_call: TRBJ1-2

cdr3_aa: CASSLGWEQFF
cdr3_nt: TGTGCCAGCAGCTTGGGGTGGGAGCAGTTCTTC
clone_size: -
d_call: -
v_call: TRBV11-2
j_call: TRBJ2-1

cdr3_aa: CAISEDPGQGASGNTIYF
cdr3_nt: TGTGCCATCAGTGAGGATCCGGGACAGGGGGCCTCTGGAAACACCATATATTTT
clone_size: -
d_call: TRBD1
v_call: TRBV10-3
j_call: TRBJ1-3

cdr3_aa: CASSFADPTPIYEQYF
cdr3_nt: TGTGCCAGCAGCTTCGCAGACCCTACCCCCATCTACGAGCAGTACTTC
clone_size: -
d_call: -
v_call: TRBV7-2
j_call: TRBJ2-7

cdr3_aa: CAISESGPSYEQYF
cdr3_nt: TGTGCCATCAGTGAGTCGGGCCCGTCCTACGAGCAGTACTTC
clone_size: -
d_call: -
v_call: TRBV10-3
j_call: TRBJ2-7

cdr3_aa: CASSQSLGAGTEAFF
cdr3_nt: TGCGCCAGCAGCCAATCACTGGGGGCAGGCACTGAAGCTTTCTTT
clone_size: -
d_call: -
v_call: TRBV4-1
j_call: TRBJ1-1

cdr3_aa: CASLLAGGDNEQFF
cdr3_nt: TGTGCCAGCCTACTAGCGGGAGGGGACAATGAGCAGTTCTTC
clone_size: -
d_call: TRBD2
v_call: TRBV27
j_call: TRBJ2-1

cdr3_aa: CASSAETGAGNTIYF
cdr3_nt: TGTGCCAGCAGCGCGGAGACAGGGGCTGGAAACACCATATATTTT
clone_size: -
d_call: TRBD1
v_call: TRBV9
j_call: TRBJ1-3

cdr3_aa: CASSQEKGLAASYEQYF
cdr3_nt: TGCGCCAGCAGCCAAGAAAAGGGACTAGCGGCATCCTACGAGCAGTACTTC
clone_size: -
d_call: TRBD2
v_call: TRBV4-3
j_call: TRBJ2-7

cdr3_aa: CASSLGQTNSPLHF
cdr3_nt: TGTGCCAGCAGCTTAGGGCAGACTAATTCACCCCTCCACTTT
clone_size: -
d_call: -
v_call: TRBV7-6
j_call: TRBJ1-6

cdr3_aa: CASSAGQGVAGYTF
cdr3_nt: TGCGCCAGCAGCGCTGGACAGGGAGTAGCAGGCTACACCTTC
clone_size: -
d_call: TRBD1
v_call: TRBV5-1
j_call: TRBJ1-2

cdr3_aa: CATLSGTSARDTQYF
cdr3_nt: TGTGCCACCCTTTCCGGGACTAGCGCGAGGGATACGCAGTATTTT
clone_size: -
d_call: TRBD2
v_call: TRBV7-2
j_call: TRBJ2-3

cdr3_aa: CASSEAPGAGSPLHF
cdr3_nt: TGTGCCAGCAGTGAAGCTCCGGGTGCCGGGTCACCCCTCCACTTT
clone_size: -
d_call: -
v_call: TRBV6-1
j_call: TRBJ1-6

cdr3_aa: CASSLSSRDIINTGELFF
cdr3_nt: TGCGCCAGCAGTCTGTCTAGCAGGGATATTATCAACACCGGGGAGCTGTTTTTT
clone_size: -
d_call: -
v_call: TRBV5-1
j_call: TRBJ2-2

cdr3_aa: CASSPRVGNTEAFF
cdr3_nt: TGCGCCAGCAGCCCCCGAGTTGGGAACACTGAAGCTTTCTTT
clone_size: -
d_call: -
v_call: TRBV4-1
j_call: TRBJ1-1

cdr3_aa: CASSETPDSHYEQYF
cdr3_nt: TGTGCCAGCAGCGAGACCCCCGACTCCCACTACGAGCAGTACTTC
clone_size: -
d_call: -
v_call: TRBV7-2
j_call: TRBJ2-7

cdr3_aa: CASSLEGYQETQYF
cdr3_nt: TGTGCCAGCAGCTTAGAGGGGTACCAAGAGACCCAGTACTTC
clone_size: few
d_call: -
v_call: TRBV7-9
j_call: TRBJ2-5

cdr3_aa: CASSATGVGGQPQHF
cdr3_nt: TGTGCCAGCAGCGCTACAGGGGTTGGGGGTCAGCCCCAGCATTTT
clone_size: -
d_call: TRBD1
v_call: TRBV6-1
j_call: TRBJ1-5

cdr3_aa: CASSLKSGSYEQYF
cdr3_nt: TGTGCCAGCAGCTTAAAAAGCGGCTCCTACGAGCAGTACTTC
clone_size: -
d_call: -
v_call: TRBV7-9
j_call: TRBJ2-7

cdr3_aa: CASMMRGASTDTQYF
cdr3_nt: TGCGCCAGCATGATGCGGGGGGCTAGCACAGATACGCAGTATTTT
clone_size: -
d_call: TRBD2
v_call: TRBV5-1
j_call: TRBJ2-3

cdr3_aa: CAISGQGQGRLNEKLFF
cdr3_nt: TGTGCCATCAGTGGTCAAGGACAGGGGAGACTTAATGAAAAACTGTTTTTT
clone_size: once
d_call: TRBD1
v_call: TRBV10-3
j_call: TRBJ1-4

cdr3_aa: CASSYPGQATDTQYF
cdr3_nt: TGTGCCAGCAGTTACCCGGGACAGGCCACAGATACGCAGTATTTT
clone_size: -
d_call: TRBD1
v_call: TRBV6-6
j_call: TRBJ2-3

cdr3_aa: CASSLFGGGQETQYF
cdr3_nt: TGTGCCAGCAGCTTATTTGGCGGGGGCCAAGAGACCCAGTACTTC
clone_size: -
d_call: TRBD2
v_call: TRBV7-9
j_call: TRBJ2-5

cdr3_aa: CASSLGTGSGNTIYF
cdr3_nt: TGTGCCAGCAGCCTCGGGACGGGCTCTGGAAACACCATATATTTT
clone_size: -
d_call: -
v_call: TRBV9
j_call: TRBJ1-3

cdr3_aa: CASSLSGGGDPYGYTF
cdr3_nt: TGTGCCAGCAGCTTATCAGGAGGGGGGGATCCTTATGGCTACACCTTC
clone_size: -
d_call: -
v_call: TRBV7-6
j_call: TRBJ1-2

cdr3_aa: CASSPEGWGTKNIQYF
cdr3_nt: TGTGCCAGTAGCCCTGAGGGCTGGGGAACCAAAAACATTCAGTACTTC
clone_size: once
d_call: -
v_call: TRBV19
j_call: TRBJ2-4

cdr3_aa: CASSLVERNSPLHF
cdr3_nt: TGTGCCAGCAGTTTAGTCGAGAGGAATTCACCCCTCCACTTT
clone_size: -
d_call: -
v_call: TRBV28
j_call: TRBJ1-6

cdr3_aa: CAISEGLVTEETQYF
cdr3_nt: TGTGCCATCAGTGAGGGTCTTGTGACCGAAGAGACCCAGTACTTC
clone_size: -
d_call: -
v_call: TRBV10-3
j_call: TRBJ2-5

cdr3_aa: CASSTPGGPYEQYF
cdr3_nt: TGTGCCAGCAGTACTCCCGGAGGACCCTACGAGCAGTACTTC
clone_size: -
d_call: -
v_call: TRBV5-6
j_call: TRBJ2-7

cdr3_aa: CASSLGAASNQPQHF
cdr3_nt: TGTGCCAGCAGTTTAGGGGCAGCTAGCAATCAGCCCCAGCATTTT
clone_size: -
d_call: -
v_call: TRBV27
j_call: TRBJ1-5

cdr3_aa: CASSYSGTGHSPLHF
cdr3_nt: TGTGCCAGCAGTTACAGCGGGACAGGGCACTCACCCCTCCACTTT
clone_size: -
d_call: TRBD1
v_call: TRBV6-5
j_call: TRBJ1-6

cdr3_aa: CASSPAPGQAGEKLFF
cdr3_nt: TGTGCCAGCTCACCAGCCCCGGGACAGGCGGGAGAAAAACTGTTTTTT
clone_size: -
d_call: TRBD1
v_call: TRBV18
j_call: TRBJ1-4

cdr3_aa: CASSHRQGDENGYTF
cdr3_nt: TGTGCCAGCAGTCACAGGCAGGGGGACGAAAATGGCTACACCTTC
clone_size: -
d_call: TRBD1
v_call: TRBV6-5
j_call: TRBJ1-2

cdr3_aa: CASSLSLYNEQFF
cdr3_nt: TGTGCCAGCAGTTTATCACTCTACAATGAGCAGTTCTTC
clone_size: -
d_call: -
v_call: TRBV27
j_call: TRBJ2-1

cdr3_aa: CASSLVAGGPLNTEAFF
cdr3_nt: TGTGCCAGCAGCTTGGTGGCAGGGGGCCCACTGAACACTGAAGCTTTCTTT
clone_size: -
d_call: TRBD1
v_call: TRBV5-8
j_call: TRBJ1-1

cdr3_aa: CASSQTSGGAATDTQYF
cdr3_nt: TGTGCCAGCAGCCAAACTAGCGGGGGGGCCGCAACAGATACGCAGTATTTT
clone_size: -
d_call: TRBD2
v_call: TRBV5-4
j_call: TRBJ2-3

cdr3_aa: CASSSGLAGAYTGELFF
cdr3_nt: TGTGCCAGCAGCTCCGGACTAGCGGGAGCCTACACCGGGGAGCTGTTTTTT
clone_size: -
d_call: TRBD2
v_call: TRBV7-9
j_call: TRBJ2-2

cdr3_aa: CASSPLPNTGELFF
cdr3_nt: TGTGCCAGCAGTCCACTTCCGAACACCGGGGAGCTGTTTTTT
clone_size: once
d_call: -
v_call: TRBV6-5
j_call: TRBJ2-2

cdr3_aa: CASSTRTGRNQETQYF
cdr3_nt: TGTGCCAGCAGCACGCGGACAGGGCGGAACCAAGAGACCCAGTACTTC
clone_size: -
d_call: TRBD1
v_call: TRBV13
j_call: TRBJ2-5

cdr3_aa: CASSGQGGYGYTF
cdr3_nt: TGTGCCAGCAGCGGACAGGGGGGCTATGGCTACACCTTC
clone_size: -
d_call: TRBD1
v_call: TRBV13
j_call: TRBJ1-2

cdr3_aa: CASSFLQGDQPQHF
cdr3_nt: TGTGCCAGTAGTTTTTTACAGGGGGATCAGCCCCAGCATTTT
clone_size: -
d_call: TRBD1
v_call: TRBV19
j_call: TRBJ1-5

cdr3_aa: CASSLSGGTYEQYF
cdr3_nt: TGTGCCAGCAGTTTAAGCGGGGGTACCTACGAGCAGTACTTC
clone_size: -
d_call: TRBD2
v_call: TRBV28
j_call: TRBJ2-7

cdr3_aa: CASSLPPGDTEAFF
cdr3_nt: TGTGCCAGCAGCTTACCACCGGGGGACACTGAAGCTTTCTTT
clone_size: -
d_call: -
v_call: TRBV7-9
j_call: TRBJ1-1

cdr3_aa: CASSLDRDTQYF
cdr3_nt: TGTGCCAGCAGCTTAGATCGAGATACGCAGTATTTT
clone_size: few
d_call: -
v_call: TRBV11-3
j_call: TRBJ2-3

cdr3_aa: CASTYSAGQHHEQYF
cdr3_nt: TGTGCCAGCACCTACTCTGCCGGACAACATCACGAGCAGTACTTC
clone_size: -
d_call: -
v_call: TRBV6-5
j_call: TRBJ2-7

cdr3_aa: CASSLGEGTSQDTQYF
cdr3_nt: TGCGCCAGCAGTCTAGGGGAGGGGACAAGCCAAGATACGCAGTATTTT
clone_size: -
d_call: -
v_call: TRBV4-1
j_call: TRBJ2-3

cdr3_aa: CASSPTGTSSYEQYF
cdr3_nt: TGTGCCAGCAGTCCTACCGGGACTAGCTCCTACGAGCAGTACTTC
clone_size: few
d_call: TRBD2
v_call: TRBV27
j_call: TRBJ2-7

cdr3_aa: CASSEQGAGAGSYEQYF
cdr3_nt: TGTGCCAGCAGTGAACAGGGGGCGGGAGCAGGATCCTACGAGCAGTACTTC
clone_size: -
d_call: -
v_call: TRBV2
j_call: TRBJ2-7

cdr3_aa: CASSHGTSPYYEQYF
cdr3_nt: TGTGCCAGCAGCCATGGGACTAGTCCCTACTACGAGCAGTACTTC
clone_size: -
d_call: TRBD2
v_call: TRBV5-6
j_call: TRBJ2-7

cdr3_aa: CASSQELLAASYNEQFF
cdr3_nt: TGCGCCAGCAGCCAAGAGTTGCTAGCGGCTTCCTACAATGAGCAGTTCTTC
clone_size: -
d_call: TRBD2
v_call: TRBV4-3
j_call: TRBJ2-1